The present TCR beta chain was sequenced within a study of Graves' ophthalmopathy and Graves' hyperthyroidism. This clonotype was counted ten times or more. From RNA, the CDR3 regions of TCR beta chains were amplified and sequenced. An opening RT-PCR round employed HTBI primers and preceded a second-round multiplex PCR. TCRdb recomputed calls from the multiplex PCR reads with MiXCR, one row per CDR3 protein. The data contain 450,000 or so distinct CDR3 sequences, roughly an eighth of them singletons. This CDR3 is built from 17 residues. Germline CDR1 reads MNHEY; CDR2 reads SMNVEV (reference sequence). The ends were cut back, 6 bases at V and 0 bases at J, with 18 bases in the middle. Moderate-to-severe activity, CAS at least 3, NOSPECS at least 4 and duration under 3 months characterized donors with ophthalmopathy. Lactation, pregnancy, uncontrolled infections and other autoimmune diseases were all grounds for excluding patients. The PBMCs were taken from around 9.1 ml of fresh peripheral blood.

The rearrangement joins TRBV27 to TRBJ1-3, with D perhaps matching TRBD1 (5 bases). The TCR comes from a woman younger than 45 with Graves' ophthalmopathy. Sequenced: blood. CDR3 nucleotides: TGTGCCAGCAGATTGGGACCCACGCTTCCCTCTGGAAACACCATATATTTT. The encoded protein is CASRLGPTLPSGNTIYF.